This TCR beta chain was identified during a study of low-dose radiotherapy and immunotherapy resistance in tumors. Time point indicated: before trial treatment. Every donor was treated with nivolumab, ipilimumab, aspirin, low-dose cyclophosphamide and also low-dose radiotherapy. Priming of first-strand cDNA relied on TRAV- and TRBV-specific primers (covering alpha and beta chains). The PCR that amplified TCRs ran for approximately 18 cycles, relying on a constant-region primer and a V-primer adapter. TCRdb re-derived calls from the reads in MiXCR, one entry per CDR3 protein. The sample records 75,000 to 95,000 distinct CDR3 sequences, under 20% being singletons. This clonotype was recorded a few times. Sequencing was performed on PBMCs, taken before treatment. This TCR was sampled from a male donor with prostate cancer.

As DNA, the CDR3 is TGTGCCAGCAGTGAATCACGGACTAGCGAGCAAGAGACCCAGTACTTC. This sequence encodes CASSESRTSEQETQYF. This chain joins TRBV25-1 and TRBJ2-5; 9 positions agree with TRBD2. The CDR3 extends over 16 amino acids. The ends lost 1 base at V and 2 bases at J; junction bases unmatched: 5. Germline V lookup: CDR1 MGHDK, CDR2 SYGVNS.